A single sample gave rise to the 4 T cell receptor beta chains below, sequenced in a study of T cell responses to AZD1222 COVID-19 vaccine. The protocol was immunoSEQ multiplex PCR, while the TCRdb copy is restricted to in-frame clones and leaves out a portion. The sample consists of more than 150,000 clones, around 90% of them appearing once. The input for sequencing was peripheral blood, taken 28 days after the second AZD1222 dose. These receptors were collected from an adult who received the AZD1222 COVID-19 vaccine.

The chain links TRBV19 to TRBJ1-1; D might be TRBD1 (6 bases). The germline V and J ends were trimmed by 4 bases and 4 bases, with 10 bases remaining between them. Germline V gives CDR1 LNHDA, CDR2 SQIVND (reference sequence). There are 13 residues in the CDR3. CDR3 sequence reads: CASSNDRSTEAFF. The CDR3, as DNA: TGTGCCAGTAGTAACGACAGGAGCACTGAAGCTTTCTTT. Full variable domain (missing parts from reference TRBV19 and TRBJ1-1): DGGITQSPKYLFRKEGQNVTLSCEQNLNHDAMYWYRQDPGQGLRLIYYSQIVNDFQKGDIAEGYSVSREKKESFPLTVTSAQKNPTAFYLCASSNDRSTEAFFGQGTRLTVV.

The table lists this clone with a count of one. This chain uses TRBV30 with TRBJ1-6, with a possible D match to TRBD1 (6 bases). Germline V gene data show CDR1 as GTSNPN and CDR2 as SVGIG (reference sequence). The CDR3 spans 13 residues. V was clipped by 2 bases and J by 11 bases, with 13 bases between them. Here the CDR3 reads CAWSLGTSAPLHF. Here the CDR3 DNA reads TGTGCCTGGAGTCTCGGGACATCGGCACCCCTCCACTTT. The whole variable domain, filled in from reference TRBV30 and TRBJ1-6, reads SQTIHQWPATLVQPVGSPLSLECTVEGTSNPNLYWYRQAAGRGLQLLFYSVGIGQISSEVPQNLSASRPQDRQFILSSKKLLLSDSGFYLCAWSLGTSAPLHFGNGTRLTVT.

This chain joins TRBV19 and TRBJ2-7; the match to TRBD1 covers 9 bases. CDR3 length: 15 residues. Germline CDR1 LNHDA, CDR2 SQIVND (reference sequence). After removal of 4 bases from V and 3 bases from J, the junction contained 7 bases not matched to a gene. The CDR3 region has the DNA TGTGCCAGTAGTACTCCGGGACAGGGCAGCTACGAGCAGTACTTC. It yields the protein CASSTPGQGSYEQYF.

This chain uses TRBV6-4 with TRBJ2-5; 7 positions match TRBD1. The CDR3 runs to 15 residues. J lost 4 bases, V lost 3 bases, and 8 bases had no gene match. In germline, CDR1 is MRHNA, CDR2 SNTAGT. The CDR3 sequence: CASSERDRVAETQYF. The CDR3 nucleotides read TGTGCCAGCAGTGAGCGTGACAGGGTCGCAGAGACCCAGTACTTC.